Below are 14 T cell receptor beta chains sequenced from a single sample in a study of T cell changes during pregnancy in multiple sclerosis. Sequenced by immunoSEQ multiplex PCR; TCRdb stores in-frame clones only, minus some. The sample shows some 52,000 clones, 85% to 95% of them seen only once. Source: CD4+ T cells from peripheral blood mononuclear cells, taken in the third trimester of pregnancy. The receptors here all came from a female donor with multiple sclerosis, enrolled in a pregnancy study.

The chain recombines TRBV2 with TRBJ2-7; TRBD2 agrees at 10 bases. Germline V gene data show CDR1 as SNHLY and CDR2 as FYNNEI. CDR3 length: 13 residues. J lost 7 bases, V lost 7 bases, and 7 bases had no gene match. The CDR3 sequence: CASNGKLAGEQYF. CDR3 DNA: TGTGCCAGCAACGGGAAACTAGCGGGAGAGCAGTACTTC.

The chain joins TRBV5-1 to TRBJ1-1, with TRBD1 identical over 9 bases. V gave up 3 bases and J gave up 4 bases; unmatched junction bases: 16. The CDR3 has 18 residues. Per germline, CDR1 SGHRS and CDR2 YFSETQ. In nucleotides, the CDR3 is TGCGCCAGCAGCTCGGGCGTATTACAGGGGGCTGAGGGCACTGAAGCTTTCTTT. Protein: CASSSGVLQGAEGTEAFF.

The chain employs TRBV19 and TRBJ1-1; D gene unclear. This CDR3 has 14 residues. The V and J ends lost 5 bases and 4 bases respectively, with 14 bases between them. Germline CDR1 is LNHDA and CDR2 is SQIVND (reference sequence). CDR3 loop: CASSAGRRVTEAFF. The DNA of the CDR3 is TGTGCCAGTAGTGCCGGGCGGAGGGTCACTGAAGCTTTCTTT.

The chain links TRBV9 to TRBJ1-6; 7 nucleotides agree with TRBD1. The germline V gene encodes CDR1 SGDLS and CDR2 YYNGEE. Trimming cost V 0 bases and J 6 bases; bases outside gene matches: 0. This CDR3 has 14 residues. The CDR3: CASSVAGGNSPLHF. DNA for the CDR3: TGTGCCAGCAGCGTAGCAGGGGGTAATTCACCCCTCCACTTT.

The chain recombines TRBV5-1 with TRBJ2-3; 10 positions match TRBD2. Germline lookup yields CDR1 SGHRS and CDR2 YFSETQ. The CDR3 totals 16 residues. With 4 bases clipped from V and 5 bases from J, the junction kept 10 bases outside the gene matches. For the CDR3, the DNA is TGCGCCAGCAGCCTGGACACTAGCGGGAATTTAGATACGCAGTATTTT. It encodes CASSLDTSGNLDTQYF.

The CDR3 spells CATSRDLRDYDNEQFF. The CDR3, as DNA: TGTGCCACCAGCAGAGATCTCCGGGACTATGACAATGAGCAGTTCTTC. This chain uses TRBV15 with TRBJ2-1; TRBD2 aligns across 7 bases. Germline trimming cut 0 bases from V and 5 bases from J; bases unmatched to any gene: 7. CDR1 LNHNV and CDR2 YYDKDF come from the germline V gene (reference sequence). The CDR3 is 16 residues long.

V gene TRBV6-5 combines with J gene TRBJ2-7; the D is unclear. Germline CDR1 MNHEY, CDR2 SVGAGI. The CDR3 is made up of 15 amino acids. V lost 2 bases and J lost 0, with 11 bases in between. Here the CDR3 DNA reads TGTGCCAGCAGTTACGAAAAGTACTCCTCCTACGAGCAGTACTTC. It encodes CASSYEKYSSYEQYF.

The chain carries TRBV6-1 and TRBJ1-5; D not certain. Germline values: CDR1 MNHNS, CDR2 SASEGT. Trimming took off 4 bases at V and 0 bases at J, with 7 bases between the two ends. This CDR3 is 14 amino acids long. The CDR3 DNA reads as TGTGCCAGCAGTGTCGAGGATAGCAATCAGCCCCAGCATTTT. Its protein is CASSVEDSNQPQHF.

The rearrangement joins TRBV25-1 to TRBJ1-3, with TRBD1 identical over 12 bases. The CDR3 length is 15 residues. V lost 5 bases to trimming and J lost 4 bases; unmatched junction nucleotides: 3. Germline CDR1 reads MGHDK; CDR2 reads SYGVNS. The CDR3 loop reads CASSPGQGAGNTIYF. Written as DNA, the CDR3 is TGTGCCAGCAGTCCGGGACAGGGGGCCGGAAACACCATATATTTT.

This chain links TRBV30 with TRBJ2-1, with D unclear. The CDR3 contains 12 residues. V was shortened by 4 bases and J by 4 bases, with 8 bases between the two germline ends. In germline, CDR1 is GTSNPN, CDR2 SVGIG (reference sequence). The DNA for the CDR3 is TGTGCCTGGAATCCAGGTTACAATGAGCAGTTCTTC. Protein: CAWNPGYNEQFF. The entire variable domain, with the rest obtained from reference TRBV30 and TRBJ2-1, is as follows: SQTIHQWPATLVQPVGSPLSLECTVEGTSNPNLYWYRQAAGRGLQLLFYSVGIGQISSEVPQNLSASRPQDRQFILSSKKLLLSDSGFYLCAWNPGYNEQFFGPGTRLTVL.

CDR3: CASSLVASGGAGDTQYF. In nucleotides, the CDR3 is TGCGCCAGCAGCTTGGTGGCTAGCGGGGGGGCAGGAGATACGCAGTATTTT. J is TRBJ2-3 and V is TRBV5-1, with 12 bases matching TRBD2. Per the germline V gene, CDR1 is SGHRS and CDR2 is YFSETQ. The CDR3 contains 17 residues. V was clipped by 0 bases and J by 5 bases; unmatched bases: 7.

The chain has TRBV9 and TRBJ2-5; 14 bases fit TRBD2. Germline V gene sequence: CDR1 SGDLS, CDR2 YYNGEE. V lost 4 bases, J lost 2 bases, and 7 bases stayed unmatched. CDR3 length: 17 amino acids. This CDR3 is CASSPGLAGDLQETQYF. CDR3 DNA: TGTGCCAGCAGCCCGGGACTAGCGGGAGACCTACAAGAGACCCAGTACTTC.

This clone was observed a handful of times. The genes are TRBV5-5 and TRBJ2-7, with 8 nucleotides matching TRBD2. Trimming at V came to 0 bases and at J to 0 bases, leaving 8 bases not matched to a gene. Looked up from germline, CDR1 is SGHKS and CDR2 is YYEKEE (reference sequence). The CDR3 is 17 residues long. In DNA, the CDR3 is TGTGCCAGCAGCTTGGCGAGAACTAGCGGCCTCTCCTACGAGCAGTACTTC. Its protein is CASSLARTSGLSYEQYF.

This chain connects TRBV27 to TRBJ1-1; D uncertain. V gave up 6 bases and J gave up 11 bases, with 16 bases separating them. Per the germline V gene, CDR1 is MNHEY and CDR2 is SMNVEV (reference sequence). This CDR3 contains 12 residues. CDR3 amino acids: CASRAVGEIAFF. CDR3 sequence (DNA): TGTGCCAGCAGAGCGGTGGGAGAGATTGCTTTCTTT.